The 8 T cell receptor beta chains below come from one sample, sequenced in a study of PD-1 blockade in classical Hodgkin lymphoma. Using immunoSEQ multiplex PCR, the repertoire was profiled, and TCRdb retains in-frame clones only, with some absent. This sample has nearly 35,000 clones, with more than 85% found just once. Stated time point: newly diagnosed, previously untreated cHL patient sample. CD4+ T cells were purified from thawed PBMCs by magnetic negative selection. Sequencing input: CD4+ T cells from blood. These receptors were obtained from a human donor with classical Hodgkin lymphoma.

This clone was counted a few times. This sequence joins TRBV10-3 and TRBJ1-5, with D hard to call. The CDR3 length is 13 residues. Trimming stripped 10 bases from V and 3 bases from J, with 13 bases between. Germline assignment: CDR1 ENHRY and CDR2 SYGVKD. CDR3 amino acids: CATRQGINQPQHF. The CDR3 DNA reads TGTGCCACTAGGCAAGGGATCAATCAGCCCCAGCATTTT.

V gene TRBV4-3 combines with J gene TRBJ1-4; D gene uncertain. Per the germline V gene, CDR1 is LGHNA and CDR2 is YSLEER. CDR3 size: 16 residues. Trimming removed 4 bases at V and 0 bases at J, with 12 bases between. As DNA, the CDR3 is TGCGCCAGCAGCCTAGATGGAGGGACAACTAATGAAAAACTGTTTTTT. It encodes CASSLDGGTTNEKLFF.

The chain joins TRBV6-1 to TRBJ2-7, with a weak D call TRBD2 (6 bases). This CDR3 is 12 amino acids long. Trimming cost V 5 bases and J 6 bases, with 11 bases left between them. Germline CDR1 reads MNHNS; CDR2 reads SASEGT. The CDR3 here is CASSWDSAEQYF. The DNA of the CDR3 is TGTGCCAGCAGTTGGGACTCAGCCGAGCAGTACTTC.

This clone has a single count. CDR3 loop: CASSSRQGRTTGELFF. The CDR3 nucleotides read TGCGCCAGCAGCTCCAGACAGGGGAGGACCACCGGGGAGCTGTTTTTT. The chain has TRBV5-1 and TRBJ2-2, with TRBD1 matching 8 bases. Germline V CDR1 and CDR2: SGHRS, YFSETQ. The CDR3 consists of 16 residues. Trimming removed 3 bases from V and 4 bases from J; junction bases left unmatched: 8.

The rearrangement joins TRBV9 to TRBJ1-4, with 7 bases aligning to TRBD1. Germline CDR1 and CDR2: SGDLS and YYNGEE. The CDR3 consists of 15 residues. J gave up 1 base and V 3 bases, and 3 bases lay outside the gene matches. The CDR3: CASSAGTVTNEKLFF. Written as DNA, the CDR3 is TGTGCCAGCAGCGCAGGGACAGTAACTAATGAAAAACTGTTTTTT.

V usage is TRBV9 and J usage is TRBJ2-1; possible D gene TRBD1, 6 bases. Germline CDR1 and CDR2: SGDLS and YYNGEE. V was cut by 2 bases and J by 9 bases, with 18 bases left in between. The CDR3 has 15 residues. The CDR3 reads CASSVRQETVGEQFF. The CDR3 nucleotides are TGTGCCAGCAGCGTTAGACAGGAAACCGTAGGTGAGCAGTTCTTC.

A few counts support this clone. This rearrangement joins TRBV9 to TRBJ1-1; no clear D. Germline V gives CDR1 SGDLS, CDR2 YYNGEE. CDR3 length equals 13 residues. Trimming took off 0 bases at V and 4 bases at J, with 7 bases between the two ends. This CDR3 is CASSVGPSTEAFF. The CDR3, as DNA: TGTGCCAGCAGCGTAGGCCCAAGCACTGAAGCTTTCTTT.

The J gene is TRBJ2-5, the V gene TRBV2; 9 bases fit TRBD1. Germline V lookup: CDR1 SNHLY, CDR2 FYNNEI. The CDR3 covers 15 residues. V shed 5 bases and J 5 bases; nucleotides not matched to a gene: 9. The CDR3 nucleotides read TGTGCCAGCAGTCTTCCGGGACAGGGAGGCGAGACCCAGTACTTC. The encoded protein is CASSLPGQGGETQYF.